Listed here are 25 T cell receptor beta chains from one sample, sequenced in a study of blood T cells in healthy people across ages. Combining a sample-barcoded 5' primer with a J-beta primer mix, a second PCR ran for roughly 7 to 12 cycles. MiXCR, applied by TCRdb to the 5' RACE reads, yields one record per CDR3 protein. Of fewer than 800,000 distinct CDR3 sequences in the sample, about 30% were seen once. The sequenced sample consisted of blood. These TCRs come from a woman older than 75 in good health.

This clonotype was seen more than once but under ten times. This rearrangement joins TRBV29-1 to TRBJ2-1, with D uncertain. V shed 5 bases and J shed 7 bases, with 6 bases lying between them. Looked up from germline, CDR1 is SQVTM and CDR2 is ANQGSEA. This CDR3 spans 10 amino acids. CDR3 region: CSVPGNEQFF. CDR3 DNA sequence: TGCAGCGTTCCGGGTAATGAGCAGTTCTTC.

In its sample, this clonotype was seen many times. This chain connects TRBV20-1 to TRBJ2-7; 7 bases map to TRBD1. V trimming: 4 bases; J trimming: 5 bases; junction bases outside the gene matches: 11. The CDR3 runs to 14 residues. The germline CDR1 and CDR2 sequences are DFQATT and SNEGSKA (reference sequence). The CDR3 sequence is CSAMMTGFGNEQYF. The CDR3 nucleotides are TGCAGTGCTATGATGACAGGGTTTGGGAACGAGCAGTACTTC.

This clonotype was seen ten or more times. V is TRBV3-1 and J is TRBJ2-7; possible D gene TRBD1, 5 bases. Germline V gene sequence: CDR1 LGHDT, CDR2 YNNKEL (reference sequence). Trimming took off 2 bases at V and 0 bases at J, with 11 bases between the two ends. The CDR3 runs to 15 residues. CDR3 in DNA: TGTGCCAGCAGCCAAAGCAGGGATTCCTCCTACGAGCAGTACTTC. Its translation is CASSQSRDSSYEQYF.

For this clonotype: A much larger clone sits a single nucleotide away, making a read error possible. The V call is TRBV20-1, the J call TRBJ2-1; 9 nucleotides line up with TRBD2. The J call may be wrong; the DNA end is better matched by TRBJ2-7. The CDR3 consists of 16 residues. Germline V CDR1 and CDR2: DFQATT, SNEGSKA (reference sequence). The CDR3 DNA reads as TGCAGTGCTAGAGATCTCGATAGCGGGGGATACAATGAGCAGTACTTC. Protein product: CSARDLDSGGYNEQYF.

This clonotype was counted at least ten times. The CDR3 region has the DNA TGTGCCGGCATGACAACAGATACGCAGTATTTT. Translating gives CAGMTTDTQYF. This rearrangement joins TRBV2 to TRBJ2-3; unclear D gene. V gave up 11 bases and J gave up 3 bases, with 9 bases separating them. CDR1 is SNHLY, CDR2 FYNNEI, per germline. This CDR3 spans 11 amino acids.

This clonotype showed up many times. The V and J genes are TRBV9 and TRBJ2-1; 10 nucleotides match TRBD2. The ends lost 4 bases at V and 10 bases at J; junction bases unmatched: 14. This CDR3 has 16 amino acids. CDR1 is SGDLS, CDR2 YYNGEE, per germline. The CDR3 sequence is CASSPSLAGVVREQFF. CDR3 DNA sequence: TGTGCCAGCAGCCCATCTCTAGCGGGGGTGGTCAGAGAGCAGTTCTTC.

This clonotype was observed many times. This chain connects TRBV9 to TRBJ1-1, with 7 bases matching TRBD1. The CDR3 runs to 16 residues. Looked up from germline, CDR1 is SGDLS and CDR2 is YYNGEE. J gave up 0 bases and V 2 bases, and 7 bases lay outside the gene matches. This CDR3 reads CASSVGWGQMNTEAFF. CDR3 coding DNA: TGTGCCAGCAGCGTCGGGTGGGGACAGATGAACACTGAAGCTTTCTTT.

Details on this clonotype: This may arise from a read error, as a much more abundant clone is one base away. This sequence joins TRBV27 and TRBJ1-5, with 7 bases matching TRBD1. The CDR3 spans 15 residues. CDR1 MNHEY and CDR2 SMNVEV come from the germline V gene (reference sequence). The CDR3 loop is CTSSSVTGIGQPQHF. CDR3 nucleotide sequence: TGTACCAGCAGTTCCGTGACAGGGATTGGGCAGCCCCAGCATTTT.

V gene TRBV3-1 combines with J gene TRBJ2-4, with 8 positions matching TRBD2. The end of the DNA is better explained by TRBJ2-7, so the J call may be wrong. CDR1 is LGHDT, CDR2 YNNKEL, per germline (reference sequence). The CDR3 extends over 14 amino acids. The CDR3 nucleotides are TGTGCCAGCAGCCTCATAGCGGGACAATACGAGCAGTACTTC. Its translation is CASSLIAGQYEQYF.

There are many counts of this clonotype. The chain is built from TRBV6-5 and TRBJ2-3, with D possibly TRBD1 on 5 matching bases. The ends were cut back, 5 bases at V and 0 bases at J, with 12 bases in the middle. Germline V gives CDR1 MNHEY, CDR2 SVGAGI. CDR3 length: 15 residues. DNA of the CDR3: TGTGCCAGCAGTCCGGACACGTCTAGCACAGATACGCAGTATTTT. This gives the protein CASSPDTSSTDTQYF.

Note on this clonotype: Possible read error: a much larger clone is one base away. CDR3 amino acids: CASSQGVQGGEQYF. The CDR3 coding sequence is TGCGCCAGCAGCCAAGGAGTGCAGGGTGGTGAGCAGTACTTC. This sequence joins TRBV4-3 and TRBJ2-5, with D possibly being TRBD1 (5 bases). Germline V gives CDR1 LGHNA, CDR2 YSLEER. The CDR3 extends over 14 amino acids. Trimming took 1 base from V and 11 from J, leaving 17 bases between them.

The chain recombines TRBV2 with TRBJ2-7; possibly TRBD2 for D (6 bases). From germline, CDR1 is SNHLY and CDR2 FYNNEI. The CDR3 totals 12 residues. The CDR3 region has the DNA TGTGCCAGCAGCGTCTTCGGGGGAGAGGTATCCGTC. Protein product: CASSVFGGEVSV.

This clonotype has at least ten counts. The chain recombines TRBV3-1 with TRBJ2-5; 7 positions match TRBD2. J was trimmed by 1 base and V by 6 bases; bases with no gene match: 8. The CDR3 totals 15 residues. Germline V gene lookup returns CDR1 LGHDT and CDR2 YNNKEL (reference sequence). The CDR3 is CASSEGSGGQETQYF. In DNA form, the CDR3 reads TGTGCCAGCAGTGAGGGCTCGGGGGGCCAAGAGACCCAGTACTTC.

The table lists this clonotype with many counts. The chain uses TRBV6-1 and TRBJ2-1, with a weak D call TRBD1 (6 bases). V lost 6 bases, J lost 9 bases, and 15 bases lay in between. Looked up from germline, CDR1 is MNHNS and CDR2 is SASEGT. The CDR3 has 13 residues. CDR3: CASSDRGGIEQFF. The CDR3 DNA reads TGTGCCAGCAGCGATCGAGGGGGAATTGAGCAGTTCTTC.

There are a few counts of this clonotype. The genes are TRBV20-1 and TRBJ1-5; 7 positions match TRBD1. With V trimmed by 6 bases and J by 0 bases, 5 bases remained unmatched. The CDR3 is 14 residues long. Looked up from germline, CDR1 is DFQATT and CDR2 is SNEGSKA (reference sequence). The CDR3 loop is CSATGQYSNQPQHF. CDR3 in DNA: TGCAGTGCCACGGGACAGTATAGCAATCAGCCCCAGCATTTT.

This clonotype was picked up many times. CDR3 nucleotides: TGTGCCAGCAGCGGTCGACCGGGGATTAGCTCCTACGAGCAGTACTTC. Encoded protein: CASSGRPGISSYEQYF. The chain couples TRBV7-2 to TRBJ2-7; a weak D match, TRBD2 (5 bases). Between the trimmed V and J ends, which lost 5 bases and 0 bases, there was a span of 17 bases. CDR1 and CDR2 from the germline V gene are SGHTA and FQGNSA. This CDR3 spans 16 amino acids.

This clonotype was recorded at least ten times. The V gene is TRBV7-9, the J gene TRBJ1-2, with D unclear. This CDR3 region has 14 residues. Per germline, CDR1 SEHNR and CDR2 FQNEAQ (reference sequence). V was clipped by 1 base and J by 4 bases, with 10 bases between them. The CDR3 here is CASSLDDAVYGYTF. Written as DNA, the CDR3 is TGTGCCAGCAGCTTAGATGATGCAGTCTATGGCTACACCTTC.

Remarks on this clonotype: One junction end does not reproduce the germline sequence, and a read error may be involved. V usage is TRBV3-1 and J usage is TRBJ2-5, with D perhaps given as TRBD1 or TRBD2 (6 bases each). Looked up from germline, CDR1 is LGHDT and CDR2 is YNNKEL (reference sequence). CDR3 size: 12 residues. The DNA for the CDR3 is TGTACCAGCAGCCGGGGGCGAGAGACCCAGTACTTC. This translates into CTSSRGRETQYF.

This clonotype was detected many times. The chain carries TRBV11-2 and TRBJ1-1, with unresolved D. This CDR3 spans 14 amino acids. CDR1 is SGHAT, CDR2 FQNNGV, per germline. Trimming removed 4 bases at V and 1 base at J, with 10 bases between. CDR3 coding DNA: TGTGCCAGCAGCTCCCGGGGAGAGAACACTGAAGCTTTCTTT. This sequence encodes CASSSRGENTEAFF.

The chain recombines TRBV5-4 with TRBJ1-1; D not resolved. V was clipped by 0 bases and J by 3 bases, with 12 bases between them. CDR3 length: 15 amino acids. Germline V gene sequence: CDR1 SGHNT, CDR2 YYREEE (reference sequence). Here the CDR3 DNA reads TGTGCCAGCAGCTTGGGGGCCAGGTCATACACTGAAGCTTTCTTT. Encoded protein: CASSLGARSYTEAFF.

Remarks on this clonotype: This may be a read error, as it is one base from a much larger clone. The CDR3 DNA sequence: TGTGCCAGCAGCTCCATAGGCGGTGGCAATGAGCAGTTCTTC. This gives the protein CASSSIGGGNEQFF. The rearrangement joins TRBV11-1 to TRBJ2-1; D is ambiguous. The CDR3 has 14 residues. Between the trimmed V and J ends, which lost 4 bases and 6 bases, there was a span of 13 bases. The germline gives CDR1 SGHAT, CDR2 FQDESV (reference sequence).

Details on this clonotype: This may come from a read error, since a much larger clone is one base off. This chain uses TRBV6-5 with TRBJ2-4, with 7 bases lining up with TRBD2. The J call may be in error: the DNA end matches TRBJ2-7 better. The CDR3 has 15 amino acids. Germline values: CDR1 MNHEY, CDR2 SVGAGI. CDR3 nucleotides: TGTGCCAGCAGAAACGGGGGGACGAAGGCCTACGAGCAGTACTTC. Protein sequence: CASRNGGTKAYEQYF.

This clonotype was detected many times. The chain recombines TRBV20-1 with TRBJ2-7; TRBD1 aligns across 9 bases. The germline V gene has CDR1 DFQATT and CDR2 SNEGSKA (reference sequence). The junction had 8 bases not matched to a gene; V was cut back by 5 bases and J by 3 bases. The CDR3 totals 14 residues. As DNA, the CDR3 is TGCAGTGCTCTGTCGGACAGGGGTATCTACGAGCAGTACTTC. It specifies CSALSDRGIYEQYF.

There are many counts of this clonotype. J is TRBJ2-3 and V is TRBV20-1; D is uncertain. Per germline, CDR1 DFQATT and CDR2 SNEGSKA (reference sequence). The CDR3 totals 13 residues. V lost 5 bases to trimming and J lost 0 bases, with 9 bases between them. The CDR3 DNA reads TGCAGTGCTCTTCCAGTTAGCACAGATACGCAGTATTTT. It specifies CSALPVSTDTQYF.

This sequence joins TRBV30 and TRBJ2-3; D not certain. CDR3 length equals 11 residues. The V gene's germline CDR1 is GTSNPN and CDR2 SVGIG (reference sequence). Trimming removed 8 bases from V and 5 bases from J, with 11 bases in between. The CDR3 protein is CAGSGLDTQYF. Here the CDR3 DNA reads TGTGCCGGAAGTGGGTTAGATACGCAGTATTTT.